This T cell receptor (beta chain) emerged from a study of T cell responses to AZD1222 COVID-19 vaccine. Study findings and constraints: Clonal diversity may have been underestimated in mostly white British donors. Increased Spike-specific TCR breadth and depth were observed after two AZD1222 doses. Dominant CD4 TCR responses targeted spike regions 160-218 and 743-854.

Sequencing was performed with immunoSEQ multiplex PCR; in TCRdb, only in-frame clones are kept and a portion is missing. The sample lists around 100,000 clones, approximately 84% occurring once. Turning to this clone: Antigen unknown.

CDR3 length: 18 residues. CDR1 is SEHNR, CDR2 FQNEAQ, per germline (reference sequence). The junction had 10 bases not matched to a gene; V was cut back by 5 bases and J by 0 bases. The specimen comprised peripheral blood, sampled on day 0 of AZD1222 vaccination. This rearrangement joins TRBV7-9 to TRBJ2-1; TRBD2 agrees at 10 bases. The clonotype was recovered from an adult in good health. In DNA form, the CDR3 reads TGTGCCAGCAGCGGGGGACTAGCGATTGGGAGCTCCTACAATGAGCAGTTCTTC. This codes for CASSGGLAIGSSYNEQFF.